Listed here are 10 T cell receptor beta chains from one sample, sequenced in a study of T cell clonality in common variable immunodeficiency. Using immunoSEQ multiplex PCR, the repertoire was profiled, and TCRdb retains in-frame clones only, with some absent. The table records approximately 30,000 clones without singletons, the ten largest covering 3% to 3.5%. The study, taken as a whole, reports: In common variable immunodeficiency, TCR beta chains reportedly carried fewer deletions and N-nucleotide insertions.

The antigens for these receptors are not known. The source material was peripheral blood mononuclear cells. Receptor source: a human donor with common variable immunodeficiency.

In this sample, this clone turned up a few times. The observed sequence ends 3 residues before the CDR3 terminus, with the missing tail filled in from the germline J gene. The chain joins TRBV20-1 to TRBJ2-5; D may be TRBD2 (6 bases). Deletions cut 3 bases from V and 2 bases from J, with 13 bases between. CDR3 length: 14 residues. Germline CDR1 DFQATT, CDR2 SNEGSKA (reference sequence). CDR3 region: CSASSLGGQETQYF. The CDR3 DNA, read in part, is TGCAGTGCTAGTTCCCTCGGGGGACAAGAGACC.

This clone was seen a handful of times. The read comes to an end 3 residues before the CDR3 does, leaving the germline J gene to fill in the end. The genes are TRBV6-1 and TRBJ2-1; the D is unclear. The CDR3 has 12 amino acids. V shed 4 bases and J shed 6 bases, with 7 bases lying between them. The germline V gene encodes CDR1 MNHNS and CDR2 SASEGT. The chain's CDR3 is CASSAYTNEQFF. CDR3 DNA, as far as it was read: TGTGCCAGCAGTGCTTACACCAATGAG.

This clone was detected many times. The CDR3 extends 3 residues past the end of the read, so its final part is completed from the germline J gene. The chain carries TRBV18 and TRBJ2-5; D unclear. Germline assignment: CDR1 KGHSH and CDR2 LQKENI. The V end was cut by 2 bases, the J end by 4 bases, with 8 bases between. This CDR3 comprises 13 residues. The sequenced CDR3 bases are TGTGCCAGCTCACCAGGGCTTAGAGAGACC. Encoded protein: CASSPGLRET. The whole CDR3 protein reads CASSPGLRETQYF. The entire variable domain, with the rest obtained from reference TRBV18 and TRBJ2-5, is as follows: NAGVMQNPRHLVRRRGQEARLRCSPMKGHSHVYWYRQLPEEGLKFMVYLQKENIIDESGMPKERFSAEFPKEGPSILRIQQVVRGDSAAYFCASSPGLRETQYFGPGTRLLVL.

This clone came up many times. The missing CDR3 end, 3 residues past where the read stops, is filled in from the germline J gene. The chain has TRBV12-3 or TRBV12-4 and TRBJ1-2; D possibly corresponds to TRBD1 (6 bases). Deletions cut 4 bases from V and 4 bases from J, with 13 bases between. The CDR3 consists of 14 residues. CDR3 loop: CASSSTGKGYGYTF. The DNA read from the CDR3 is TGTGCCAGCAGTTCCACAGGGAAGGGCTATGGC.

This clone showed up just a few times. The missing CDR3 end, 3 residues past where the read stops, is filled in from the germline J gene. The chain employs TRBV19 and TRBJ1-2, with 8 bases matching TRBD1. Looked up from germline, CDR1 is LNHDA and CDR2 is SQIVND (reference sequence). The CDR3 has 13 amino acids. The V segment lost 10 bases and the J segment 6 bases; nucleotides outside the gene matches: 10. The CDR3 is CAIKVQTGDGYTF. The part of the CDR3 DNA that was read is TGTGCCATTAAGGTTCAGACAGGGGATGGC.

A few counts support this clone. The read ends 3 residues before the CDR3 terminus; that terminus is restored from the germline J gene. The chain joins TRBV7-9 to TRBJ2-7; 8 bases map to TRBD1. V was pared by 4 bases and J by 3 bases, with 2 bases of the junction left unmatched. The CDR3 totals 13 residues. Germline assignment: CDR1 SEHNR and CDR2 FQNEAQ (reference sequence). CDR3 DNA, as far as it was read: TGTGCCAGCAGCTCGGGACAGGTCTACGAG. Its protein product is CASSSGQVYE. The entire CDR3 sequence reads CASSSGQVYEQYF.

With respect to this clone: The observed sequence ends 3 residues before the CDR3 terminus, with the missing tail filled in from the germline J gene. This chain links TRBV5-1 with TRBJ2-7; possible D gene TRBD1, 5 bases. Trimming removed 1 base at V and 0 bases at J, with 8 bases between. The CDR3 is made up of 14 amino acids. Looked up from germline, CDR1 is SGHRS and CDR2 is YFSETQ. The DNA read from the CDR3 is TGCGCCAGCAGCTTGAGACAGCTCTCCTACGAG. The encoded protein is CASSLRQLSYE. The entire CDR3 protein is CASSLRQLSYEQYF.

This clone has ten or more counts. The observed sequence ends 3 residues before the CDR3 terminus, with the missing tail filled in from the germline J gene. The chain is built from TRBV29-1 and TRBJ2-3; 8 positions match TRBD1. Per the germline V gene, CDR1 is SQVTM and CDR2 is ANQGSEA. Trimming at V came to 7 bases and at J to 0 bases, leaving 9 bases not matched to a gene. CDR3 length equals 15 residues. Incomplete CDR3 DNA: TGCAGCGCTCCCACCAGGGGGCGGAGCACAGATACG. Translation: CSAPTRGRSTDT. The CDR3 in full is CSAPTRGRSTDTQYF.

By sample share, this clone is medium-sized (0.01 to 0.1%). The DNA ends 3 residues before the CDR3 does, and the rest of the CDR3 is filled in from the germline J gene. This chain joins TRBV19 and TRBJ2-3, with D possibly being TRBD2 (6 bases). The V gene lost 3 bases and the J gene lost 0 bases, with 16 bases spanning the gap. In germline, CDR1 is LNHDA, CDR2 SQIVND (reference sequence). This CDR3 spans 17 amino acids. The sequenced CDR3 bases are TGTGCCAGTAGTATGCTAGGACTAAGTCCGAGCACAGATACG. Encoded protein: CASSMLGLSPSTDT. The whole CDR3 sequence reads CASSMLGLSPSTDTQYF.

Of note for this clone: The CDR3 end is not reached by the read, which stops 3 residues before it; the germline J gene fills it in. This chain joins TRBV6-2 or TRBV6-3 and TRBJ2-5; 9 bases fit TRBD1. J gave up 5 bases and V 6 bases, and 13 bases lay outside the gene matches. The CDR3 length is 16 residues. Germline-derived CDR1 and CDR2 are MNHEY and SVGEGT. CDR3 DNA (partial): TGTGCCAGCAGCTTACTAGGACAGGGGATCTTCGAGACC. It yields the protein CASSLLGQGIFET. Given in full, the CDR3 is CASSLLGQGIFETQYF.